These 12 T cell receptor beta chains came from one sample sequenced in a study of cytomegalovirus exposure and HLA in healthy donors (dated by TCRdb to between 2016 and 2019). The library relied on the immunoSEQ multiplex PCR assay. For the multiplex PCR, a mixture combining 60 forward primers for TCR Vbeta segments and 13 reverse primers for TCR Jbeta segments was used. As stored in TCRdb, this immuneACCESS dataset retains in-frame rearrangements with V and J assigned. A fraction of the clones does not appear; measured against another copy, unresolved V genes explain less than half of the discrepancy, and the remainder lacks a known reason. This sample's table has entries for nearly 200,000 clones. Approximately 0.74% of the sample is held by the ten biggest clonotypes. The sequencing sample was made of PBMCs. The receptors come from a boy younger than 18 in good health and CMV-seronegative.

The chain employs TRBV7-6 and TRBJ2-1; 8 nucleotides agree with TRBD2. CDR1 and CDR2 from the germline V gene are SGHVS and FNYEAQ. The CDR3 spans 18 residues. Unmatched junction bases numbered 12, after V lost 5 bases and J lost 0 bases. For the CDR3, the DNA is TGTGCCAGCAGCCCGGGGGCGGGGGGACCCCTCTCCTACAATGAGCAGTTCTTC. Translating gives CASSPGAGGPLSYNEQFF.

The chain joins TRBV28 to TRBJ1-1; maybe TRBD1 (5 bases). V lost 2 bases, J lost 11 bases, and 9 bases lay in between. The CDR3 is 11 residues long. Germline-derived CDR1 and CDR2 are MDHEN and SYDVKM. The CDR3 loop is CASSLQGRAFF. CDR3 nucleotide sequence: TGTGCCAGCAGTTTACAGGGCAGGGCTTTCTTT. The full variable domain, with the rest looked up from reference TRBV28 and TRBJ1-1, is DVKVTQSSRYLVKRTGEKVFLECVQDMDHENMFWYRQDPGLGLRLIYFSYDVKMKEKGDIPEGYSVSREKKERFSLILESASTNQTSMYLCASSLQGRAFFGQGTRLTVV.

The gene calls are TRBV5-1 and TRBJ1-4; D ambiguous. Looked up from germline, CDR1 is SGHRS and CDR2 is YFSETQ. Trimming stripped 5 bases from V and 3 bases from J, with 8 bases between. The CDR3 has 13 residues. DNA of the CDR3: TGCGCCAGCAGGACGGGGTCTAATGAAAAACTGTTTTTT. Protein sequence: CASRTGSNEKLFF.

The chain combines TRBV19 with TRBJ1-1; D gene unclear. The V and J ends lost 3 bases and 5 bases respectively, with 13 bases between them. Germline-derived CDR1 and CDR2 are LNHDA and SQIVND (reference sequence). CDR3 size: 14 residues. CDR3: CASSMGRGRTEAFF. CDR3 in DNA: TGTGCCAGTAGTATGGGCCGGGGTAGGACTGAAGCTTTCTTT.

The gene calls are TRBV5-1 and TRBJ2-7, with D hard to call. Trimming pared 0 bases from V and 5 bases from J, leaving 3 bases between. The germline V gene has CDR1 SGHRS and CDR2 YFSETQ. There are 11 residues in the CDR3. CDR3 residues: CASSLEHEQYF. For the CDR3, the DNA is TGCGCCAGCAGCTTGGAGCACGAGCAGTACTTC.

The chain recombines TRBV25-1 with TRBJ2-7; 7 bases map to TRBD2. The CDR3 consists of 13 residues. Germline loops: CDR1 MGHDK, CDR2 SYGVNS. V trimming: 6 bases; J trimming: 7 bases; junction bases outside the gene matches: 9. The CDR3 here is CASRKGWEGEQYF. The CDR3 DNA reads TGTGCCAGCAGAAAGGGGTGGGAGGGAGAGCAGTACTTC.

This chain joins TRBV5-8 and TRBJ1-5; D gene ambiguous. CDR3 length equals 14 residues. Trimming took 0 bases from V and 6 from J, leaving 10 bases between them. The germline CDR1 and CDR2 sequences are SGHTS and YDEGEE. In nucleotides, the CDR3 is TGTGCCAGCAGCTTGGGAGGGAACCGTCAGCCCCAGCATTTT. Translated: CASSLGGNRQPQHF.

The chain combines TRBV6-1 with TRBJ1-1; D is perhaps TRBD1 (5 bases). From germline, CDR1 is MNHNS and CDR2 SASEGT. This CDR3 contains 12 residues. The V and J ends lost 6 bases and 7 bases respectively, with 12 bases between them. The DNA for the CDR3 is TGTGCCAGCAGGGTGGGGCCCAGTGAAGCTTTCTTT. It is translated as CASRVGPSEAFF.

V is TRBV10-3 and J is TRBJ2-5; D might be TRBD2 (5 bases). V lost 10 bases to trimming and J lost 5 bases, with 20 bases between them. Germline CDR1 is ENHRY and CDR2 is SYGVKD. The CDR3 runs to 14 residues. The CDR3 nucleotides read TGTGCCACTGCGGCAACTAGTTTCGTGGAGACCCAGTACTTC. Translating it yields CATAATSFVETQYF.

The V call is TRBV30, the J call TRBJ1-1; D not resolved. This CDR3 has 13 residues. The germline V and J ends were trimmed by 2 bases and 4 bases, with 11 bases remaining between them. Germline V lookup: CDR1 GTSNPN, CDR2 SVGIG (reference sequence). The CDR3 here is CAWSPGIITEAFF. The DNA of the CDR3 is TGTGCCTGGAGTCCAGGAATCATCACTGAAGCTTTCTTT. Combining the CDR3 with reference TRBV30 and TRBJ1-1 gives the whole variable domain SQTIHQWPATLVQPVGSPLSLECTVEGTSNPNLYWYRQAAGRGLQLLFYSVGIGQISSEVPQNLSASRPQDRQFILSSKKLLLSDSGFYLCAWSPGIITEAFFGQGTRLTVV.

V and J are TRBV9 and TRBJ2-3; D gene ambiguous. Germline CDR1 SGDLS, CDR2 YYNGEE. The CDR3 is 12 residues long. Trimming shortened V by 4 bases and J by 6 bases, and 9 bases separated the two germline ends. The CDR3 loop reads CASSPQMDTQYF. CDR3 nucleotides: TGTGCCAGCAGCCCCCAGATGGATACGCAGTATTTT.

This chain links TRBV5-1 with TRBJ2-2; D uncertain. The CDR3 is 16 amino acids. Germline CDR1 SGHRS, CDR2 YFSETQ. The V end lost 1 base, the J end lost 1 base, and 11 bases lay between the germline ends. CDR3 residues: CASSLLRLQNTGELFF. In nucleotides, the CDR3 is TGCGCCAGCAGCTTGTTGCGTCTCCAGAACACCGGGGAGCTGTTTTTT.